This TCR beta chain was observed in a study of blood T cell repertoires in COVID-19. Study context: The United States, Italy and Spain provided the acute and convalescent COVID-19 samples.

Germline V gene lookup returns CDR1 SEHNR and CDR2 FQNEAQ (reference sequence). CDR3 size: 15 residues. The V and J ends lost 1 base and 4 bases, in that order; junction bases with no gene match: 4. Profiled with immunoSEQ multiplex PCR; TCRdb holds only in-frame clones, not every one. The sample consists of 150,000 or so clones, approximately 86% of them appearing once. Those who participated ranged in age from about 18 to 89 years and resided in roughly 26 US areas. Contact with a PCR-confirmed or clinician-diagnosed COVID-19 case occurred within 2 weeks of entry. The sample comprised PBMCs or T cells enriched from blood (not recorded which). The chain links TRBV7-9 to TRBJ2-1; 7 positions agree with TRBD1. This sequence was found in a woman in her forties who had been exposed to COVID-19. CDR3 sequence (DNA): TGTGCCAGCAGCTTAGGCCAGGGGGTATACAATGAGCAGTTCTTC. Translation: CASSLGQGVYNEQFF.